The 24 T cell receptor beta chains in this list originate from one sample, sequenced in a study of cytomegalovirus exposure and HLA in healthy donors. The PCR used 60 Vbeta and 13 Jbeta primers. Some clones are missing from TCRdb's copy, which holds only in-frame ones; the method was immunoSEQ multiplex PCR. The data contain about 220,000 clones, approximately 82% of them singletons. The specimen was PBMCs. These receptors all stem from a man younger than 35 in good health and CMV-seronegative.

The J gene is TRBJ2-7, the V gene TRBV6-5, with a tentative D call TRBD2 (6 bases). The germline V and J ends were trimmed by 0 bases and 2 bases, with 11 bases remaining between them. Germline V CDR1 and CDR2: MNHEY, SVGAGI. The CDR3 contains 15 residues. The CDR3 DNA reads as TGTGCCAGCAGTTACTCGACCGGGGAGGCCTACGAGCAGTACTTC. Its translation is CASSYSTGEAYEQYF.

The chain carries TRBV19 and TRBJ1-1; the D is unclear. This CDR3 region has 13 residues. V gave up 5 bases and J gave up 4 bases, with 11 bases separating them. Germline V CDR1 and CDR2: LNHDA, SQIVND (reference sequence). CDR3 protein: CASSLGISTEAFF. CDR3 DNA sequence: TGTGCCAGTAGTCTCGGGATCAGCACTGAAGCTTTCTTT.

This rearrangement joins TRBV11-2 to TRBJ2-3; 7 bases align to TRBD1. The J segment lost 2 bases and the V segment lost 4 bases, leaving 6 bases of the junction unmatched. The CDR3 is made up of 15 amino acids. CDR1 is SGHAT, CDR2 FQNNGV, per germline. The CDR3 DNA sequence: TGTGCCAGCAGCTCCCGACAGGGTACCACAGATACGCAGTATTTT. As protein: CASSSRQGTTDTQYF.

The count of this clone is one. The rearrangement uses TRBV19 and TRBJ2-2, with D possibly matching TRBD1 (5 bases). This CDR3 comprises 14 residues. The germline V and J ends were trimmed by 7 bases and 1 base, with 10 bases remaining between them. Looked up from germline, CDR1 is LNHDA and CDR2 is SQIVND (reference sequence). The chain's CDR3 is CASTRQLNTGELFF. The CDR3 bases are TGTGCCAGTACGCGACAGCTGAACACCGGGGAGCTGTTTTTT.

This chain joins TRBV5-4 and TRBJ2-5, with D hard to call. This CDR3 contains 11 residues. In germline, CDR1 is SGHNT, CDR2 YYREEE (reference sequence). V was trimmed by 4 bases and J by 5 bases, leaving 6 bases between them. In DNA form, the CDR3 reads TGTGCCAGCAGCGTGTCTGAGACCCAGTACTTC. Protein product: CASSVSETQYF. Combining the CDR3 with reference TRBV5-4 and TRBJ2-5 gives the whole variable domain ETGVTQSPTHLIKTRGQQVTLRCSSQSGHNTVSWYQQALGQGPQFIFQYYREEENGRGNFPPRFSGLQFPNYSSELNVNALELDDSALYLCASSVSETQYFGPGTRLLVL.

The chain is built from TRBV19 and TRBJ2-2; 7 bases match TRBD1. Trimming took 7 bases from V and 4 from J; bases not matched to a gene: 9. Germline assignment: CDR1 LNHDA and CDR2 SQIVND (reference sequence). The CDR3 consists of 15 residues. The CDR3 nucleotides are TGTGCCAGTAAGGGATGGGCAGGGGGCACCGGGGAGCTGTTTTTT. It translates to CASKGWAGGTGELFF.

The chain carries TRBV30 and TRBJ2-7, with D tentatively TRBD2 (5 bases). Germline V gene sequence: CDR1 GTSNPN, CDR2 SVGIG (reference sequence). This CDR3 has 14 residues. The germline V and J ends were trimmed by 2 bases and 0 bases, with 11 bases remaining between them. CDR3: CAWSTAVSSYEQYF. In DNA form, the CDR3 reads TGTGCCTGGAGTACAGCGGTGAGCTCCTACGAGCAGTACTTC.

The chain combines TRBV6-5 with TRBJ1-3, with D perhaps matching TRBD1 (6 bases). Trimming left V 0 bases short and J 1 base short, with 10 bases between. Germline V gene sequence: CDR1 MNHEY, CDR2 SVGAGI. The CDR3 consists of 16 residues. CDR3 region: CASSYSQGLSGNTIYF. In DNA form, the CDR3 reads TGTGCCAGCAGTTACTCGCAGGGGCTTTCTGGAAACACCATATATTTT.

The chain employs TRBV4-1 and TRBJ1-4; D not certain. The CDR3 sequence is 14 residues long. Between the trimmed V and J ends, which lost 1 base and 4 bases, there was a span of 7 bases. CDR1 and CDR2 from the germline V gene are MGHRA and YSYEKL. CDR3 amino acids: CASSQGLLNEKLFF. The CDR3 bases are TGCGCCAGCAGCCAAGGGCTCCTTAATGAAAAACTGTTTTTT.

The CDR3 DNA reads as TGTGCCAGCAGCGTTGGGACAGGGATTGAAAAACTGTTTTTT. It is translated as CASSVGTGIEKLFF. The V call is TRBV9, the J call TRBJ1-4; 9 nucleotides line up with TRBD1. The CDR3 is 14 residues long. CDR1 is SGDLS and CDR2 is YYNGEE in the germline V gene. Losses at the gene ends were 2 bases for V and 7 bases for J; bases not matched to a gene: 3. Together with reference TRBV9 and TRBJ1-4, the CDR3 gives the full variable domain: DSGVTQTPKHLITATGQRVTLRCSPRSGDLSVYWYQQSLDQGLQFLIQYYNGEERAKGNILERFSAQQFPDLHSELNLSSLELGDSALYFCASSVGTGIEKLFFGSGTQLSVL.

This chain uses TRBV5-4 with TRBJ2-2; 10 bases match TRBD2. V was pared by 4 bases and J by 3 bases, with 6 bases of the junction left unmatched. Germline CDR1 and CDR2: SGHNT and YYREEE (reference sequence). The length of the CDR3 is 16 residues. The CDR3 sequence is CASSNATSGYTGELFF. The CDR3 DNA reads TGTGCCAGCAGCAATGCGACTAGCGGGTACACCGGGGAGCTGTTTTTT.

The chain couples TRBV11-2 to TRBJ1-3; weak D call: TRBD1 (5 bases). The CDR3 runs to 15 residues. V lost 2 bases and J 4 bases, leaving 12 bases between the germline ends. In germline, CDR1 is SGHAT, CDR2 FQNNGV. The CDR3 nucleotides are TGTGCCAGCAGCTTATCCTCAAAGGGGGGAAACACCATATATTTT. Translating it yields CASSLSSKGGNTIYF.

The V call is TRBV7-9, the J call TRBJ2-7, with 8 bases fitting TRBD2. CDR3 length: 15 residues. Per the germline V gene, CDR1 is SEHNR and CDR2 is FQNEAQ (reference sequence). V lost 1 base to trimming and J lost 2 bases; unmatched junction nucleotides: 4. The CDR3 nucleotides read TGTGCCAGCAGCTTAGAGAGTAGCGGGACCTACGAGCAGTACTTC. Encoded protein: CASSLESSGTYEQYF.

This clone was detected only a few times. The chain has TRBV6-1 and TRBJ2-4; D gene uncertain. CDR3 length: 15 amino acids. V shed 7 bases and J shed 0 bases, with 13 bases lying between them. Germline CDR1 MNHNS, CDR2 SASEGT. The CDR3 sequence is CASIPGAIAKNIQYF. In nucleotides, the CDR3 is TGTGCCAGCATTCCCGGTGCTATAGCCAAAAACATTCAGTACTTC.

The chain has TRBV2 and TRBJ2-4; D not certain. Germline loops: CDR1 SNHLY, CDR2 FYNNEI. V was clipped by 9 bases and J by 1 base, with 10 bases between them. The CDR3 spans 13 residues. The CDR3 DNA follows: TGTGCCAGTATTATCAGGGCCAAAAACATTCAGTACTTC. It codes for CASIIRAKNIQYF.

The CDR3 region is CASSPGKTGDTQYF. The CDR3 DNA reads TGCGCCAGCAGCCCCGGAAAGACTGGAGATACGCAGTATTTT. This rearrangement joins TRBV10-1 to TRBJ2-3; D remains ambiguous. Germline V gives CDR1 WNHNN, CDR2 SYGVQD (reference sequence). The CDR3 spans 14 residues. Trimming took 6 bases from V and 5 from J, leaving 15 bases between them.

In its sample, this clone was seen a few times. This chain joins TRBV2 and TRBJ2-4, with 8 bases matching TRBD2. Germline V lookup: CDR1 SNHLY, CDR2 FYNNEI. This CDR3 is built from 16 residues. V shed 6 bases, J shed 7 bases, and the junction held 14 bases outside the gene matches. CDR3 DNA: TGTGCCAGCAGGGAAACTCCGGGACTAGGGAGGAACATTCAGTACTTC. Translated: CASRETPGLGRNIQYF.

This rearrangement joins TRBV30 to TRBJ2-5; no clear D gene. The CDR3 length is 11 residues. The ends were cut back, 1 base at V and 4 bases at J, with 4 bases in the middle. CDR1 is GTSNPN, CDR2 SVGIG, per germline (reference sequence). The CDR3 reads CAWSGGETQYF. CDR3 sequence (DNA): TGTGCCTGGAGTGGCGGAGAGACCCAGTACTTC.

This clone came up once. The chain has TRBV15 and TRBJ1-5; D remains unclear. CDR1 LNHNV and CDR2 YYDKDF come from the germline V gene (reference sequence). CDR3 size: 13 residues. The V gene lost 0 bases and the J gene lost 5 bases, with 5 bases spanning the gap. CDR3 amino acids: CATSREADQPQHF. The CDR3 nucleotides read TGTGCCACCAGCAGAGAGGCGGATCAGCCCCAGCATTTT.

The CDR3 DNA reads as TGTGCCAGCAGCTTAATGGGACAAGCGAACACCGGGGAGCTGTTTTTT. This codes for CASSLMGQANTGELFF. The gene calls are TRBV28 and TRBJ2-2; weak D call: TRBD1 (6 bases). Deletions cut 6 bases from V and 0 bases from J, with 14 bases between. Germline V gene sequence: CDR1 MDHEN, CDR2 SYDVKM. The CDR3 sequence is 16 residues long.

The rearrangement links TRBV21-1 to TRBJ2-5; the table's D call TRBD1 went unverified against the DNA. TRBJ2-7 matches the DNA end more closely, so the J call is doubtful. TRBV21-1 is classified as a pseudogene. The CDR3 loop spans 15 amino acids. The CDR3 bases are TGTGCCAGCAGCAACGGACAGGGTAGGACCTACGAGCAGTACTTC. Its protein product is CASSNGQGRTYEQYF.

The chain carries TRBV2 and TRBJ1-1, with TRBD1 identical over 11 bases. V shed 6 bases and J 5 bases; nucleotides not matched to a gene: 8. The CDR3 is made up of 15 amino acids. CDR1 SNHLY and CDR2 FYNNEI come from the germline V gene. CDR3 sequence: CASRGQGASGTEAFF. DNA of the CDR3: TGTGCCAGCAGAGGACAGGGGGCGTCAGGGACTGAAGCTTTCTTT.

This clone was observed a few times. The chain links TRBV6-1 to TRBJ2-3, with D possibly being TRBD2 (6 bases). The CDR3 is 13 amino acids. The V and J ends lost 1 base and 7 bases respectively, with 9 bases between them. The germline gives CDR1 MNHNS, CDR2 SASEGT. CDR3 nucleotide sequence: TGTGCCAGCAGTGAAGGTAGCGGCTATACGCAGTATTTT. It yields the protein CASSEGSGYTQYF.

This chain connects TRBV5-1 to TRBJ1-2; 8 nucleotides line up with TRBD1. Germline CDR1 and CDR2: SGHRS and YFSETQ. V lost 3 bases, J lost 7 bases, and 11 bases stayed unmatched. The CDR3 loop spans 15 amino acids. This chain's CDR3 is CASSSILQGAIGYTF. The CDR3 DNA follows: TGCGCCAGCAGCTCGATTCTTCAGGGGGCCATTGGCTACACCTTC.